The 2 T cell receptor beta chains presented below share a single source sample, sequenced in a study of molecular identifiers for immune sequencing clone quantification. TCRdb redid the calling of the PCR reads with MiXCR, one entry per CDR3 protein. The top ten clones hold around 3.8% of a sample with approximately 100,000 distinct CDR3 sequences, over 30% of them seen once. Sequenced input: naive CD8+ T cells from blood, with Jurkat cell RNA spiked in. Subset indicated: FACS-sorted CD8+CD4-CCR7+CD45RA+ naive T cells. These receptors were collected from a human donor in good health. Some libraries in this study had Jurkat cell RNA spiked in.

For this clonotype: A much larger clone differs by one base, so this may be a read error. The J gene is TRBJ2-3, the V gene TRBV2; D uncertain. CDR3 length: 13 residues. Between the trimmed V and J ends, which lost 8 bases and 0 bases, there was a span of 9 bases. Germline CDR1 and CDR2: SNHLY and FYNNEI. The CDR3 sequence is CASRAQSTDTQYF. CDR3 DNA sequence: TGTGCCAGCCGTGCTCAAAGCACAGATACGCAGTATTTT. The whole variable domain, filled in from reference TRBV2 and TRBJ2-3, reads EPEVTQTPSHQVTQMGQEVILRCVPISNHLYFYWYRQILGQKVEFLVSFYNNEISEKSEIFDDQFSVERPDGSNFTLKIRSTKLEDSAMYFCASRAQSTDTQYFGPGTRLTVL.

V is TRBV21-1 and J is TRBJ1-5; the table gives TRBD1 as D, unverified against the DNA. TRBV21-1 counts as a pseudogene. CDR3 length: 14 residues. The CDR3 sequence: CASSGPGRECAQHF. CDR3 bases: TGTGCCAGCAGCGGTCCAGGCCGGGAATGTGCCCAGCATTTT.